One sample yielded the 23 T cell receptor beta chains listed below, sequenced in a study of cytomegalovirus exposure and HLA in healthy donors (TCRdb year 2017). Library method: the immunoSEQ multiplex PCR assay. For the multiplex PCR, a mixture combining 60 forward primers for TCR Vbeta segments and 13 reverse primers for TCR Jbeta segments was used. TCRdb mirrors the immuneACCESS table, restricted to in-frame sequences. Some clones are absent from its copies; in checked studies, under half trace to an unresolved V gene, and the reason for the others is unknown. This sample is represented by 150,000 to 200,000 clones; roughly four fifths of them were singletons. The top ten clones comprise about 1.8% of the sample. The sequencing input was PBMCs. The origin of the receptors is a man between 18 and 35 years old in good health and CMV-seronegative.

This chain connects TRBV6-5 to TRBJ1-1; 9 bases match TRBD1. With 0 bases clipped from V and 3 bases from J, the junction kept 2 bases outside the gene matches. The germline V gene has CDR1 MNHEY and CDR2 SVGAGI. The CDR3 has 15 residues. CDR3 protein: CASSYSHRGHTEAFF. CDR3 nucleotides: TGTGCCAGCAGTTACTCCCACAGGGGGCACACTGAAGCTTTCTTT.

This rearrangement joins TRBV5-4 to TRBJ2-5; 8 bases are a match to TRBD1. Near its end, the DNA agrees better with TRBJ2-7, so the J call may be wrong. Per the germline V gene, CDR1 is SGHNT and CDR2 is YYREEE (reference sequence). This CDR3 region has 14 residues. The CDR3 DNA sequence: TGTGCCAGCAGCGGGGGGACAGGTGACTACGAGCAGTACTTC. Protein sequence: CASSGGTGDYEQYF.

In this sample, this clone turned up once. This sample includes further DNA sequences coding for the same CDR3. The chain couples TRBV6-5 to TRBJ2-2; D remains unclear. Trimming removed 4 bases at V and 6 bases at J, with 6 bases between. The CDR3 is made up of 12 amino acids. CDR1 and CDR2 from the germline V gene are MNHEY and SVGAGI. Here the CDR3 DNA reads TGTGCCAGCAGTTTGGGCTCCGGGGAGCTGTTTTTT. This gives the protein CASSLGSGELFF.

The chain links TRBV11-2 to TRBJ2-3; D is possibly TRBD2 (6 bases). CDR3 length: 15 residues. V lost 5 bases to trimming and J lost 3 bases, with 15 bases between them. CDR1 and CDR2 from the germline V gene are SGHAT and FQNNGV. CDR3 region: CASSPGTGATDTQYF. The CDR3 coding sequence is TGTGCCAGCAGCCCCGGGACGGGAGCGACAGATACGCAGTATTTT.

The chain carries TRBV6-5 and TRBJ2-4; TRBD2 might be the D (6 bases). From germline, CDR1 is MNHEY and CDR2 SVGAGI. CDR3 size: 14 residues. Deletions cut 2 bases from V and 7 bases from J, with 12 bases between. The CDR3 spells CASSYGGDQNIQYF. The CDR3 coding sequence is TGTGCCAGCAGTTACGGAGGGGACCAGAACATTCAGTACTTC.

CDR3 in DNA: TGCGCCAGCAGCGGTGCGGGCAATACGCAGTATTTT. This translates into CASSGAGNTQYF. This rearrangement joins TRBV4-1 to TRBJ2-3; tentative D call: TRBD2 (5 bases). V gave up 5 bases and J gave up 7 bases, with 10 bases separating them. CDR3 length equals 12 residues. Germline CDR1 MGHRA, CDR2 YSYEKL.

V and J are TRBV18 and TRBJ2-3, with 10 bases matching TRBD2. Germline V gene sequence: CDR1 KGHSH, CDR2 LQKENI. The CDR3 loop spans 14 amino acids. V gave up 3 bases and J gave up 3 bases; unmatched junction bases: 0. The CDR3 DNA follows: TGTGCCAGCTCACCGGGACTAGCGACAGATACGCAGTATTTT. Translated, it gives CASSPGLATDTQYF.

This clone was seen a single time. The chain has TRBV9 and TRBJ1-1, with a weak D call TRBD1 (6 bases). The V end was cut by 0 bases, the J end by 6 bases, with 9 bases between. The CDR3 sequence is 13 residues long. The V gene's germline CDR1 is SGDLS and CDR2 YYNGEE. The CDR3 DNA sequence: TGTGCCAGCAGCGTAGACAGGGCCTCTGAAGCTTTCTTT. It yields the protein CASSVDRASEAFF.

This chain uses TRBV4-3 with TRBJ1-2; D is unresolved. Germline values: CDR1 LGHNA, CDR2 YSLEER. Trimming removed 0 bases at V and 4 bases at J, with 6 bases between. The CDR3 has 13 residues. This CDR3 reads CASSQDGSYGYTF. CDR3 DNA sequence: TGCGCCAGCAGCCAAGATGGTAGCTATGGCTACACCTTC.

The genes are TRBV19 and TRBJ2-7; D may be TRBD1 (5 bases). Looked up from germline, CDR1 is LNHDA and CDR2 is SQIVND (reference sequence). The CDR3 loop spans 14 amino acids. V lost 3 bases and J lost 1, with 10 bases in between. The CDR3 loop reads CASSMRQRSYEQYF. In nucleotides, the CDR3 is TGTGCCAGTAGTATGAGACAGCGATCCTACGAGCAGTACTTC.

The chain employs TRBV5-1 and TRBJ1-2; 7 bases fit TRBD1. After removal of 0 bases from V and 5 bases from J, the junction contained 4 bases not matched to a gene. CDR1 SGHRS and CDR2 YFSETQ come from the germline V gene. This CDR3 has 14 residues. CDR3 coding DNA: TGCGCCAGCAGCTTGGGGACAGGCAGATATGGCTACACCTTC. Translation gives CASSLGTGRYGYTF. Supplemented by reference TRBV5-1 and TRBJ1-2, the full variable domain reads KAGVTQTPRYLIKTRGQQVTLSCSPISGHRSVSWYQQTPGQGLQFLFEYFSETQRNKGNFPGRFSGRQFSNSRSEMNVSTLELGDSALYLCASSLGTGRYGYTFGSGTRLTVV.

The rearrangement uses TRBV7-9 and TRBJ1-1, with 8 nucleotides matching TRBD1. Germline loops: CDR1 SEHNR, CDR2 FQNEAQ (reference sequence). There are 13 residues in the CDR3. Trimming removed 5 bases from V and 6 bases from J; junction bases left unmatched: 5. The CDR3 sequence is CASSPPTGAEAFF. CDR3 bases: TGTGCCAGCAGCCCTCCGACAGGGGCTGAAGCTTTCTTT.

The CDR3 coding sequence is TGTGCCAGCAGCCAACTTGGACAGGAAGCTTTCTTT. The encoded protein is CASSQLGQEAFF. The gene calls are TRBV7-9 and TRBJ1-1; weak D call: TRBD1 (6 bases). Deletions cut 5 bases from V and 8 bases from J, with 12 bases between. The CDR3 sequence is 12 residues long. Germline loops: CDR1 SEHNR, CDR2 FQNEAQ (reference sequence).

The gene calls are TRBV7-6 and TRBJ2-7, with 7 positions matching TRBD1. J gave up 0 bases and V 0 bases, and 8 bases lay outside the gene matches. The CDR3 contains 17 residues. The V gene's germline CDR1 is SGHVS and CDR2 FNYEAQ. The DNA for the CDR3 is TGTGCCAGCAGCTTAGCTCCCGGACAGGTGAGCTCCTACGAGCAGTACTTC. This translates into CASSLAPGQVSSYEQYF.

This clone was recorded a few times. The chain is built from TRBV7-2 and TRBJ2-5; D not resolved. Trimming took 4 bases from V and 5 from J, leaving 8 bases between them. From germline, CDR1 is SGHTA and CDR2 FQGNSA. This CDR3 region has 12 residues. The CDR3 spells CASSSHRETQYF. The CDR3 coding sequence is TGTGCCAGCAGCTCCCACCGGGAGACCCAGTACTTC.

The rearrangement joins TRBV13 to TRBJ2-5; 9 nucleotides line up with TRBD1. Germline V CDR1 and CDR2: PRHDT, FYEKMQ (reference sequence). This CDR3 region has 15 residues. The V and J ends lost 4 bases and 4 bases, in that order; junction bases with no gene match: 7. Here the CDR3 reads CASSSRDRALETQYF. CDR3 sequence (DNA): TGTGCCAGCAGCTCGAGGGACAGGGCGCTAGAGACCCAGTACTTC.

This rearrangement joins TRBV18 to TRBJ2-6; the D gene is possibly TRBD2 (5 bases). Trimming shortened V by 3 bases and J by 0 bases, and 15 bases separated the two germline ends. CDR1 and CDR2 from the germline V gene are KGHSH and LQKENI. The CDR3 contains 18 residues. The DNA for the CDR3 is TGTGCCAGCTCACCTCGGCTTTCGGGGAACTCTGGGGCCAACGTCCTGACTTTC. This encodes CASSPRLSGNSGANVLTF.

The chain combines TRBV21-1 with TRBJ2-7; the D call in the table, TRBD2, was not verified against the DNA. TRBV21-1 is shown as a pseudogene. This CDR3 spans 13 amino acids. The CDR3 loop reads CASSPRTSGMTEV. The CDR3 DNA is TGTGCCAGCAGCCCCCGGACTAGCGGCATGACAGAAGTC.

This chain joins TRBV18 and TRBJ1-2; D unclear. CDR1 and CDR2 from the germline V gene are KGHSH and LQKENI. V was cut by 3 bases and J by 7 bases, with 18 bases left in between. The CDR3 consists of 15 residues. The CDR3 sequence: CASSPFTQVASGYTF. In DNA, the CDR3 is TGTGCCAGCTCACCCTTCACTCAGGTCGCGTCTGGCTACACCTTC. Supplemented by reference TRBV18 and TRBJ1-2, the full variable domain reads NAGVMQNPRHLVRRRGQEARLRCSPMKGHSHVYWYRQLPEEGLKFMVYLQKENIIDESGMPKERFSAEFPKEGPSILRIQQVVRGDSAAYFCASSPFTQVASGYTFGSGTRLTVV.

V gene TRBV2 combines with J gene TRBJ1-1; a weak D match, TRBD1 (5 bases). CDR1 SNHLY and CDR2 FYNNEI come from the germline V gene. V gave up 7 bases and J gave up 2 bases, with 14 bases separating them. The CDR3 extends over 14 amino acids. This CDR3 is CASTGQGINTEAFF. The CDR3 DNA follows: TGTGCCAGCACCGGCCAGGGAATAAACACTGAAGCTTTCTTT.

This clone came up once. The J gene is TRBJ1-1, the V gene TRBV13, with 7 positions matching TRBD1. This CDR3 contains 15 residues. After removal of 6 bases from V and 1 base from J, the junction contained 8 bases not matched to a gene. Germline V CDR1 and CDR2: PRHDT, FYEKMQ (reference sequence). The CDR3 region is CASSKRDRENTEAFF. CDR3 nucleotides: TGTGCCAGCAGTAAAAGAGACAGGGAGAACACTGAAGCTTTCTTT.

A single count supports this clone. The CDR3 sequence is CASTPGLGAGYEQYF. CDR3 sequence (DNA): TGCGCCAGCACACCGGGACTAGGTGCTGGTTACGAGCAGTACTTC. The J gene is TRBJ2-7, the V gene TRBV5-1; 8 bases agree with TRBD2. Trimming cost V 6 bases and J 4 bases; bases outside gene matches: 12. The CDR3 totals 15 residues. The germline V gene has CDR1 SGHRS and CDR2 YFSETQ.

The chain links TRBV7-2 to TRBJ1-1, with 9 positions matching TRBD1. The CDR3 consists of 14 residues. CDR1 is SGHTA, CDR2 FQGNSA, per germline. The trim removed 6 bases at V and 2 bases at J, leaving 4 bases unmatched. The CDR3, as DNA: TGTGCCAGCAGTAGACAGGGGGTCAACACTGAAGCTTTCTTT. Amino acid sequence: CASSRQGVNTEAFF.